Listed below are T cell receptor beta chains from one sample, sequenced in a study of blood T cell repertoires in COVID-19. Produced via immunoSEQ multiplex PCR; TCRdb's table is partial and in-frame only. Seen here are about 49,000 clones, approximately 85% observed once, and the top ten hold 12% to 15%. The sequencing sample was made of peripheral blood. The receptor source for this set is a human donor in a cohort sampled during active COVID-19. The CDR3 runs from the conserved cysteine through the conserved F or W. The D gene is left open where the match is weak. Only some rows state a clone size, as once, few, many or a class for expanded clones.

>TRBV4-1|NA|TRBJ1-3|NA
CASSQVLQSLSGNTIYF
TGCGCCAGCAGCCAAGTATTACAGAGCCTCTCTGGAAACACCATATATTTT
>TRBV2|NA|TRBJ1-2|NA
CASSEARLSGYTF
TGTGCCAGCAGTGAGGCCAGGTTAAGCGGCTACACCTTC
>TRBV2|NA|TRBJ2-7|NA
CASSDAGVSYEQYF
TGTGCCAGCAGTGACGCAGGGGTCTCCTACGAGCAGTACTTC
>TRBV3-1/TRBV3-2|NA|TRBJ2-1|NA
CASSQGFAVRSSYNEQFF
TGTGCCAGCAGCCAAGGGTTCGCGGTAAGAAGCTCCTACAATGAGCAGTTCTTC
>TRBV5-3|NA|TRBJ2-1|NA
CARWPGLYAGSYNEQFF
TGTGCCAGATGGCCTGGACTCTACGCCGGCTCCTACAATGAGCAGTTCTTC
>TRBV27|NA|TRBJ2-7|NA
CASKEGRTALSYEQYF
TGTGCCAGCAAAGAGGGAAGGACAGCCCTTTCCTACGAGCAGTACTTC
>TRBV6-4|NA|TRBJ2-2|TRBD2
CASSGSGTSDTGELFF
TGTGCCAGCAGTGGCAGCGGGACTAGCGACACCGGGGAGCTGTTTTTT
>TRBV6-5|NA|TRBJ1-4|NA
CASSRTAATNEKLFF
TGTGCCAGCAGTCGGACAGCTGCAACTAATGAAAAACTGTTTTTT
>TRBV12-1|NA|TRBJ1-2|NA
CASSGTGTGAYYGYTF
TGTGCCAGCAGCGGGACCGGGACAGGGGCTTACTATGGCTACACCTTC
>TRBV28|NA|TRBJ2-3|TRBD2
CASGLAGGPRNTQYF
TGTGCCAGCGGGCTAGCGGGAGGGCCGAGGAATACGCAGTATTTT
>TRBV28|once|TRBJ1-2|NA
CASSTGLDGYTF
TGTGCCAGCAGCACAGGGCTTGATGGCTACACCTTC
>TRBV5-8|NA|TRBJ2-5|NA
CASSLGRIGGEETQYF
TGTGCCAGCAGCTTGGGAAGGATAGGGGGTGAAGAGACCCAGTACTTC
>TRBV29-1|NA|TRBJ1-2|NA
CSVGGIDYGYTF
TGCAGCGTTGGAGGGATTGACTATGGCTACACCTTC
>TRBV5-1|NA|TRBJ2-1|NA
CASSLASTGYYNEQFF
TGCGCCAGCAGCTTGGCCAGCACAGGGTACTACAATGAGCAGTTCTTC
>TRBV5-1|once|TRBJ2-1|TRBD2
CASSPEGSGRGIEQFF
TGCGCCAGCAGCCCAGAGGGTAGCGGGAGGGGCATTGAGCAGTTCTTC
>TRBV30|NA|TRBJ1-2|TRBD1
CARIGTGVGYTF
TGTGCCCGAATCGGGACAGGGGTGGGCTACACCTTC
>TRBV11-2|NA|TRBJ1-1|NA
CASSSRGGGGVLGVTEAFF
TGTGCCAGCAGCTCCAGGGGAGGGGGAGGGGTGCTTGGAGTGACTGAAGCTTTCTTT
>TRBV5-1|NA|TRBJ1-1|TRBD1
CASSRGTGGSTEAFF
TGCGCCAGCAGCCGGGGGACAGGGGGGAGTACTGAAGCTTTCTTT
>TRBV3-1/TRBV3-2|NA|TRBJ1-1|NA
CASSQGQQTNTEAFF
TGTGCCAGCAGCCAAGGACAGCAGACGAACACTGAAGCTTTCTTT
>TRBV10-3|NA|TRBJ1-6|NA
CAIRAGDNSPLHF
TGTGCCATCAGGGCCGGAGATAATTCACCCCTCCACTTT
>TRBV6-5|NA|TRBJ1-2|TRBD1
CASSSPDRGDYGYTF
TGTGCCAGCAGTTCCCCTGACAGGGGTGATTATGGCTACACCTTC
>TRBV21-1|NA|TRBJ2-7|NA
CASPGVAGGHSYEQYF
TGTGCCAGCCCCGGGGTAGCGGGAGGGCATTCCTACGAGCAGTACTTC
>TRBV6-6|NA|TRBJ1-2|NA
CASSLFQEAYGYTF
TGTGCCAGCAGTCTTTTCCAGGAGGCCTATGGCTACACCTTC
>TRBV28|NA|TRBJ1-1|NA
CASSLDPRTEAFF
TGTGCCAGCAGTTTAGATCCGCGCACTGAAGCTTTCTTT
>TRBV5-1|NA|TRBJ1-4|TRBD1
CASSSNRGEKLFF
TGCGCCAGCAGCTCAAACAGGGGTGAAAAACTGTTTTTT
>TRBV5-1|NA|TRBJ1-4|NA
CASSLGQSNEKLFF
TGCGCCAGCAGCCTGGGGCAATCTAATGAAAAACTGTTTTTT
>TRBV6-6|NA|TRBJ1-5|NA
CASSWSGNSNQPQHF
TGTGCCAGCAGTTGGAGTGGCAATAGCAATCAGCCCCAGCATTTT
>TRBV7-8|NA|TRBJ2-1|NA
CASSGQGIEQFF
TGTGCCAGCAGCGGGCAAGGTATTGAGCAGTTCTTC
>TRBV6-1|NA|TRBJ2-1|TRBD2
CASSEALAGGNEQFF
TGTGCCAGCAGTGAAGCACTAGCGGGGGGGAATGAGCAGTTCTTC